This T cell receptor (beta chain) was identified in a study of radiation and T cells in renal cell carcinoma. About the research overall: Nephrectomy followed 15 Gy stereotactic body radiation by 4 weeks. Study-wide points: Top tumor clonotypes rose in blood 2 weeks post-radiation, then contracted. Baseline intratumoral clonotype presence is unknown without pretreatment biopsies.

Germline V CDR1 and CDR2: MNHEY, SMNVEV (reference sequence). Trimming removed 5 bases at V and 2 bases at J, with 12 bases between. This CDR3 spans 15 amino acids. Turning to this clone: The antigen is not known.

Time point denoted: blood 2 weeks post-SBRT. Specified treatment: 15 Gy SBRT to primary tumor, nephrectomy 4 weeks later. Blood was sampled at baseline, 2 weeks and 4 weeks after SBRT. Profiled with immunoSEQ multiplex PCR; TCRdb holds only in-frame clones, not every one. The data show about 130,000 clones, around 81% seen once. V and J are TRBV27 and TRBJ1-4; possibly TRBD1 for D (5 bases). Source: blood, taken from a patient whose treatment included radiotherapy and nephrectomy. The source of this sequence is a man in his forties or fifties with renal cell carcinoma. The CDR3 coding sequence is TGTGCCAGCAGTCGAATCAGGGATACTAATGAAAAACTGTTTTTT. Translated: CASSRIRDTNEKLFF.